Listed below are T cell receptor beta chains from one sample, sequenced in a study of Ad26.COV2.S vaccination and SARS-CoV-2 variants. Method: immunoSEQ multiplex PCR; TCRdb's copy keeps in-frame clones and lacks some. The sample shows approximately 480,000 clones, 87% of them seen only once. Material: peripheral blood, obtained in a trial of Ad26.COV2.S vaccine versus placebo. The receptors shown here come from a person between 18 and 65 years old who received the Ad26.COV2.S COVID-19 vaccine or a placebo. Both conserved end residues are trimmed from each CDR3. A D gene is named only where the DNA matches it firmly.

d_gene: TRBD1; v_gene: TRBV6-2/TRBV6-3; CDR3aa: ASSPGTGDGYT
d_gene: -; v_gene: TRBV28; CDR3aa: ASSNRESLMNTEAF
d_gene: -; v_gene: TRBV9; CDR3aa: ASSVDGAPF
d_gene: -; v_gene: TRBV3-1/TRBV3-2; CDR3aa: ASSLGTGYGYT
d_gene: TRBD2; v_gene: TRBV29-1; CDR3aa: SVRKTGGPAMNEQF
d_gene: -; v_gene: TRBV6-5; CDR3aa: ASSLMTGSDSPLH
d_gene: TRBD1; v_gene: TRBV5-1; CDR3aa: ASSKVPGQGVTGELF
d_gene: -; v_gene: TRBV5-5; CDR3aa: ASSAPLAYEQY
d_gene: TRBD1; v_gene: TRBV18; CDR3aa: ASSKGQLNTGELF
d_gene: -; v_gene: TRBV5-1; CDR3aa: ASSVGGTDYNSPLH
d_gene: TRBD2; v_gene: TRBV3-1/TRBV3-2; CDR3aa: ASSRLGGRGNEQY
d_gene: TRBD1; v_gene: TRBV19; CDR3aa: ASRDRGQTDTQY
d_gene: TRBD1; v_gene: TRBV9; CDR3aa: ASSVAPTGRSGGYT
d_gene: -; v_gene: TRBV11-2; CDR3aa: ASSLQGMAGELF
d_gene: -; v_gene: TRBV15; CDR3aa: ATSRDAGPNTDTQY
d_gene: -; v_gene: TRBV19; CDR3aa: ASRFKDTIY
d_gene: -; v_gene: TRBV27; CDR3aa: ASSFLTGPYEQY
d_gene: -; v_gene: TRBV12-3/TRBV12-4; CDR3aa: ASSLGGENEQF
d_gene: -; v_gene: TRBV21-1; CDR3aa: ASKGTSLATAYEQY
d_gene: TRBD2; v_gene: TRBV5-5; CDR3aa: ASSEVGLAGRATQY
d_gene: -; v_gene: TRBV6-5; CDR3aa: ASRKRAPNTEAF
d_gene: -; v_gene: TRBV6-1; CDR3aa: ASSESPPTGINSPLH
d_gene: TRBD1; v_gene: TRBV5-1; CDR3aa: ASSTGTGAYGYT
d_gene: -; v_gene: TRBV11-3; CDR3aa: ASSLSQNTEAF
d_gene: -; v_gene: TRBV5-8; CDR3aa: ASSFGRMNTEAF
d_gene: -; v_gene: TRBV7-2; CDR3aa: ASSLVVSANTGELF
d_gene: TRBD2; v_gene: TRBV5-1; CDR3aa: ASSRGLAGVDGEQF
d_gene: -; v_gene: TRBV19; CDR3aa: ASSPREGQPQH
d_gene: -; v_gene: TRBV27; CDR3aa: ASGLSGANVLT
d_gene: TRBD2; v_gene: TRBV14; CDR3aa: ASSHRAGTSGRGTF
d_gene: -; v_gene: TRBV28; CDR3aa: ASSPPPPTQETQY
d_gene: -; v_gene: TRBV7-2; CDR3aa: ASRTAYQETQY
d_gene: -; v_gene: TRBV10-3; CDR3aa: AISGPLGTNNEQF
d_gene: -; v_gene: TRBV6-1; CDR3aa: ASSIRNTEAF
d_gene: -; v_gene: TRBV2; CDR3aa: ASRRDRGSEQY
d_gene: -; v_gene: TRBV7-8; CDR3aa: ASSPWTQDTQY
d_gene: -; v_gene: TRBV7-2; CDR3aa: ASSLGPYNEQF
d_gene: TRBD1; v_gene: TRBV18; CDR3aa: ASSPRQGGSGANVLT
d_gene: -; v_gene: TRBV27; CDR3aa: ASSPTGYNEKLF
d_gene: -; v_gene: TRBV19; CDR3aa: ASRTAGATDTQY
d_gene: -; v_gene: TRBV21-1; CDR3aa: ASSKWVWTPYEQY
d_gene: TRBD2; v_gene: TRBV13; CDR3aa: ASSPRTSGRYEQY
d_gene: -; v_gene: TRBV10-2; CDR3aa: ASSESWFDRGASYEQY
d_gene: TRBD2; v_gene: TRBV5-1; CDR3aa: ASSSLAGRSSYEQY
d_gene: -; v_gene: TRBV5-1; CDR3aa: ASRDQTGHNEQF
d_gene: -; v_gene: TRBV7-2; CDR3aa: ASSLKGRQWNTGELF
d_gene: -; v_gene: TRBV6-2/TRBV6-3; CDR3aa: ASSESGFSKSPY
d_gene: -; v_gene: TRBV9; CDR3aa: ASSVGRTDLYGYT
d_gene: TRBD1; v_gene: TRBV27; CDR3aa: ASSLRDRGEKLF
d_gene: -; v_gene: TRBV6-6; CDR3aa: ASSYLADTQY
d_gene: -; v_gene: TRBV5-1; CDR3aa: ASSLGGGNTIY
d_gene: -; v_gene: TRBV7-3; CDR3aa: ASSPKGLGTYGYT
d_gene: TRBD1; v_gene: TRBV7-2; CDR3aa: ASSLAGTGNQPQH
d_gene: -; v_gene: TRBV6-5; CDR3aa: ASSPGPRNQPQH